The T cell receptor beta chain under discussion was sequenced for a study of blood T cell repertoires in COVID-19. Generated by immunoSEQ multiplex PCR, the TCRdb table keeps only in-frame clones and is missing some. The sample holds 120,000 or so clones, more than 60% seen once. V was shortened by 6 bases and J by 0 bases, with 12 bases between the two germline ends. The CDR3 covers 16 residues. Germline-derived CDR1 and CDR2 are MDHEN and SYDVKM. The rearrangement uses TRBV28 and TRBJ1-6, with unresolved D. The sequencing sample was made of peripheral blood. The receptor comes from a woman between 70 and 85 years old with acute or convalescent COVID-19. CDR3 amino acids: CASSRATRSYNSPLHF. Here the CDR3 DNA reads TGTGCCAGCAGCCGCGCCACCCGCTCCTATAATTCACCCCTCCACTTT. The full variable domain, with the rest looked up from reference TRBV28 and TRBJ1-6, is DVKVTQSSRYLVKRTGEKVFLECVQDMDHENMFWYRQDPGLGLRLIYFSYDVKMKEKGDIPEGYSVSREKKERFSLILESASTNQTSMYLCASSRATRSYNSPLHFGNGTRLTVT.